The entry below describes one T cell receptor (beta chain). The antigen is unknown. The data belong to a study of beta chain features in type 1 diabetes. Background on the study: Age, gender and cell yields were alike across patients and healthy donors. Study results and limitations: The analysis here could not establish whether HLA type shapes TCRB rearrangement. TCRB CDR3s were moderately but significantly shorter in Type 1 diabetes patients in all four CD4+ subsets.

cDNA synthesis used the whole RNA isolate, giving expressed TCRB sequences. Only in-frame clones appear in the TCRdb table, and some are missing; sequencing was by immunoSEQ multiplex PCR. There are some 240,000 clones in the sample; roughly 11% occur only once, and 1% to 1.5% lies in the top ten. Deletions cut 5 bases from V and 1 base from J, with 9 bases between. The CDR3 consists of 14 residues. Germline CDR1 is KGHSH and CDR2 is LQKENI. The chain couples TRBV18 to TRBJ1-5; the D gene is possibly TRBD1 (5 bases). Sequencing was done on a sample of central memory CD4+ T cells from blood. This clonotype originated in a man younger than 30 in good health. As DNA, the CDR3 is TGTGCCAGCTCAGGGAAGGGGAGCAATCAGCCCCAGCATTTT. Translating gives CASSGKGSNQPQHF. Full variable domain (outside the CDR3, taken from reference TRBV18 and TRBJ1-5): NAGVMQNPRHLVRRRGQEARLRCSPMKGHSHVYWYRQLPEEGLKFMVYLQKENIIDESGMPKERFSAEFPKEGPSILRIQQVVRGDSAAYFCASSGKGSNQPQHFGDGTRLSIL.